The clone carrying this T cell receptor beta chain has at least ten counts. Its antigen remains unidentified. TCRdb reprocessed the 5' RACE reads with MiXCR, giving one entry per CDR3 protein. The data show hundreds of thousands of distinct CDR3 sequences, less than 20% seen once. The source of the sample is a study of T cells after yellow fever vaccination. Study-wide results and limits: Although the secondary response was weaker, it peaked faster, at day 5 versus 15.

The germline V gene has CDR1 SGDLS and CDR2 YYNGEE. This CDR3 comprises 13 residues. V was pared by 3 bases and J by 2 bases, with 1 base of the junction left unmatched. The receptor was isolated from a man aged 30 to 39 who received the YFV17D yellow fever vaccine. V is TRBV9 and J is TRBJ2-5; 7 nucleotides match TRBD2. The sequences come from PBMCs, collected 15 days after the yellow fever booster vaccination. CDR3 sequence reads: CASSGGLQETQYF. CDR3 in DNA: TGTGCCAGCAGCGGGGGACTACAAGAGACCCAGTACTTC. The full variable domain, with the rest looked up from reference TRBV9 and TRBJ2-5, is DSGVTQTPKHLITATGQRVTLRCSPRSGDLSVYWYQQSLDQGLQFLIQYYNGEERAKGNILERFSAQQFPDLHSELNLSSLELGDSALYFCASSGGLQETQYFGPGTRLLVL.